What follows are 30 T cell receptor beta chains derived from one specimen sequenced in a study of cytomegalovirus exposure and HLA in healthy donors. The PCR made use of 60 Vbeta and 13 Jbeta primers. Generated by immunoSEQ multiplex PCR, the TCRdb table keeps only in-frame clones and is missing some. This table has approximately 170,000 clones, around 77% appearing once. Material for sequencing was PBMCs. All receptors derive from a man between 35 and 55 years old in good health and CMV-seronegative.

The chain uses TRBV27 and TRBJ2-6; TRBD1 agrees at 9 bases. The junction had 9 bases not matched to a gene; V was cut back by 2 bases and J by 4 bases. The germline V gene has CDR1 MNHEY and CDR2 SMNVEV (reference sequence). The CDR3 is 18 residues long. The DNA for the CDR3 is TGTGCCAGCAGTTTACGGGGGACAGGGTTAGTCGGGGCCAACGTCCTGACTTTC. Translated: CASSLRGTGLVGANVLTF.

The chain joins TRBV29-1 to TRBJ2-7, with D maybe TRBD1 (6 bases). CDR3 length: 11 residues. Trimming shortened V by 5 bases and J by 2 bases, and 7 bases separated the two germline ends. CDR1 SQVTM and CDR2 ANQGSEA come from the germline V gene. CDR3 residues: CSVQGTYEQYF. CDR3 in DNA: TGCAGCGTTCAGGGGACCTACGAGCAGTACTTC.

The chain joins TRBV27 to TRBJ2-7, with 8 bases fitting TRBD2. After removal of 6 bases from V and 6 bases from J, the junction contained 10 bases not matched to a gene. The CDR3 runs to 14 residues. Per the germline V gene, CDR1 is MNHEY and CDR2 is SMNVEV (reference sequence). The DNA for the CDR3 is TGTGCCAGCAGACTCGGGGGGGATCGGCTCGAGCAGTACGTC. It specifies CASRLGGDRLEQYV.

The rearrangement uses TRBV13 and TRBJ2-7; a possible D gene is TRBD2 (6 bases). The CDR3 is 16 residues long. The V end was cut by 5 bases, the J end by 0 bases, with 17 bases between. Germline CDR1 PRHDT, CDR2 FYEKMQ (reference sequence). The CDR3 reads CASSPRGSGSSYEQYF. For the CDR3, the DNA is TGTGCCAGCAGCCCCCGGGGTAGCGGAAGCTCCTACGAGCAGTACTTC.

CDR3 DNA sequence: TGTGCCAGCAGCTCCCGACGGGATCAGGATGAGCAGTTCTTC. This sequence encodes CASSSRRDQDEQFF. V and J are TRBV7-8 and TRBJ2-1, with D possibly being TRBD2 (5 bases). The CDR3 spans 14 residues. The V gene lost 4 bases and the J gene lost 8 bases, with 15 bases spanning the gap. CDR1 and CDR2 (germline): SGHVS, FQNEAQ.

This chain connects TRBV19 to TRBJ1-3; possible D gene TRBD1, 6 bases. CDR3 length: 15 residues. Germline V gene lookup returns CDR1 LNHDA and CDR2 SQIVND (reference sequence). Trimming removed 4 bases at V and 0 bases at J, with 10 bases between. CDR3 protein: CASSTTGFSGNTIYF. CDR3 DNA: TGTGCCAGTAGTACCACAGGGTTCTCTGGAAACACCATATATTTT.

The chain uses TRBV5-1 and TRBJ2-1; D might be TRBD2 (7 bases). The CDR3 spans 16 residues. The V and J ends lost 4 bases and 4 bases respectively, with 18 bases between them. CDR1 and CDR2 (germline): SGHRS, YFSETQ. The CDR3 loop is CASSGLNREGYNEQFF. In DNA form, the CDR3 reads TGCGCCAGCAGCGGACTCAACAGGGAGGGGTACAATGAGCAGTTCTTC.

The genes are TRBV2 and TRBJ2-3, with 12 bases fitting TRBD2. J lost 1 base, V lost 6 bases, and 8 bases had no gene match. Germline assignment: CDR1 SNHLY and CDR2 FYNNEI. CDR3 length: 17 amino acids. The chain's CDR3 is CASSTPSGRAGTDTQYF. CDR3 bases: TGTGCCAGCAGCACCCCTAGCGGGAGGGCCGGCACAGATACGCAGTATTTT.

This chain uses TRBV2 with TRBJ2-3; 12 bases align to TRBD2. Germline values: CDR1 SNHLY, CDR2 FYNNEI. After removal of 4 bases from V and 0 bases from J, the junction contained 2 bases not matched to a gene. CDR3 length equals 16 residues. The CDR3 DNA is TGTGCCAGCAGTGGCGGACTAGCGGGGAGCACAGATACGCAGTATTTT. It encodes CASSGGLAGSTDTQYF.

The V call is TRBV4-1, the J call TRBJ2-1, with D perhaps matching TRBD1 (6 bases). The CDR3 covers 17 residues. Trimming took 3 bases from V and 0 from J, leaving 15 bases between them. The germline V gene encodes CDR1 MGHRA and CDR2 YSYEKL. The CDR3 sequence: CASSQGAGRSSYNEQFF. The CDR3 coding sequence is TGCGCCAGCAGCCAGGGGGCCGGCAGGAGCTCCTACAATGAGCAGTTCTTC.

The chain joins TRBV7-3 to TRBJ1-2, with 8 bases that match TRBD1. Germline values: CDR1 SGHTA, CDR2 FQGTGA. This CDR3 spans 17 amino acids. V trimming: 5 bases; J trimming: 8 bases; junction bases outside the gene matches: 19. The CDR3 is CASSAGPRRQGAEGYTF. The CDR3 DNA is TGTGCCAGCAGCGCCGGGCCCCGGCGGCAGGGGGCAGAAGGCTACACCTTC.

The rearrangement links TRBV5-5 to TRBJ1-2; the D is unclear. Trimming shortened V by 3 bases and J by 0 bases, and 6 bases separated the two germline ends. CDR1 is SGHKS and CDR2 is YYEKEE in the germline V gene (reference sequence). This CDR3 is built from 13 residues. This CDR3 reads CASSSQANYGYTF. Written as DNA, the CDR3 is TGTGCCAGCAGCTCCCAGGCTAACTATGGCTACACCTTC.

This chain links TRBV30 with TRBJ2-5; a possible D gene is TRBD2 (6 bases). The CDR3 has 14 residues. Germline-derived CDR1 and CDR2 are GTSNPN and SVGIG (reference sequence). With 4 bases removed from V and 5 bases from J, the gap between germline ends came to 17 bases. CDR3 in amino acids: CAWTPLADLETQYF. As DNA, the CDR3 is TGTGCCTGGACTCCACTAGCTGATCTGGAGACCCAGTACTTC.

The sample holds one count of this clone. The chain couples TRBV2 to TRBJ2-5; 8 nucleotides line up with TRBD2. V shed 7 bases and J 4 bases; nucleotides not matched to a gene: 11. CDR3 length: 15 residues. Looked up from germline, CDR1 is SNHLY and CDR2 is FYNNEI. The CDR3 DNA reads TGTGCCAGCACCCGGCCATCAGCGGGAGCAGAGACCCAGTACTTC. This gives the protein CASTRPSAGAETQYF.

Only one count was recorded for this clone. CDR3 coding DNA: TGTGCCAGCAGCCCGATAGCGGGAGCCGCCTACGAGCAGTACTTC. Amino acid sequence: CASSPIAGAAYEQYF. The chain combines TRBV5-4 with TRBJ2-7, with 9 bases fitting TRBD2. V shed 4 bases, J shed 2 bases, and the junction held 7 bases outside the gene matches. Germline V gene data show CDR1 as SGHNT and CDR2 as YYREEE (reference sequence). The CDR3 is 15 amino acids.

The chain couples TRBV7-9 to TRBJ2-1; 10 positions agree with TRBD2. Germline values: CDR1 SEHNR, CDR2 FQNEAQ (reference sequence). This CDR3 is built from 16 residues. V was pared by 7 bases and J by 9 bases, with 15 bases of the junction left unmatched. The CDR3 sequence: CASTERASGSMGEQFF. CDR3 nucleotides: TGTGCCAGCACCGAGAGGGCTAGCGGGAGTATGGGTGAGCAGTTCTTC.

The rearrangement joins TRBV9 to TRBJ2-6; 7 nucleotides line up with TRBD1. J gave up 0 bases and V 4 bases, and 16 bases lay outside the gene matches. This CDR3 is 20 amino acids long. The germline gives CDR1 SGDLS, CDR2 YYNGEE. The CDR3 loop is CASSFSARDRRFSGANVLTF. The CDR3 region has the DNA TGTGCCAGCAGCTTCTCGGCACGGGACAGACGATTCTCTGGGGCCAACGTCCTGACTTTC.

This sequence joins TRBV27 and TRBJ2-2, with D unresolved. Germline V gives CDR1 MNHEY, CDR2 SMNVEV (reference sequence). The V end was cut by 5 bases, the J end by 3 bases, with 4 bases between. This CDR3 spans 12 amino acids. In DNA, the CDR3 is TGTGCCAGCAGTCCCTACACCGGGGAGCTGTTTTTT. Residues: CASSPYTGELFF.

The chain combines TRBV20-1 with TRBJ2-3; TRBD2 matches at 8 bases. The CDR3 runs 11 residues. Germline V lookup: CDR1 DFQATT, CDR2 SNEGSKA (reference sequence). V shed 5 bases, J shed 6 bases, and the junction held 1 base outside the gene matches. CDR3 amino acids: CSASGGDTQYF. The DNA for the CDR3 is TGCAGTGCTTCGGGAGGGGATACGCAGTATTTT.

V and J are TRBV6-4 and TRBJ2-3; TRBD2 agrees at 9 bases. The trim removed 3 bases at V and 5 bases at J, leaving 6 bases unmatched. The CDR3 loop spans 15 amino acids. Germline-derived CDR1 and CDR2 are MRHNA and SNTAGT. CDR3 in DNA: TGTGCCAGCAGTGAAGTAGCGGGAGCTGGAGATACGCAGTATTTT. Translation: CASSEVAGAGDTQYF.

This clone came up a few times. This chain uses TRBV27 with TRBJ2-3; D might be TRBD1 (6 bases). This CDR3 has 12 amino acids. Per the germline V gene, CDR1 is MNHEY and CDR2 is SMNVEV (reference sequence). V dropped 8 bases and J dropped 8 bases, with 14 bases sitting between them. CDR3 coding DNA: TGTGCCAGCGGATACCTAGGGGGTACGCAGTATTTT. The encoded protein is CASGYLGGTQYF.

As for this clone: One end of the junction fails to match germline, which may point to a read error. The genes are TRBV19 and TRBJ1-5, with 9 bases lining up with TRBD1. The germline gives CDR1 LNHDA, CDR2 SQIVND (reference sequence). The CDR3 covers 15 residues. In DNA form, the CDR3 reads TGTGCCAGTAGTATGACAGGGGGAAGGAATCAGTCCCAGCATTTT. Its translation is CASSMTGGRNQSQHF.

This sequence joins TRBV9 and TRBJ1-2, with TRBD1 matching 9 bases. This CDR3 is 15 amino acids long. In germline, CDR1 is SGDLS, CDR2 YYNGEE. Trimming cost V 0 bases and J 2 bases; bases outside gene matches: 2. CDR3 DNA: TGTGCCAGCAGCGTAGGGACAGGGGCGAACTATGGCTACACCTTC. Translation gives CASSVGTGANYGYTF.

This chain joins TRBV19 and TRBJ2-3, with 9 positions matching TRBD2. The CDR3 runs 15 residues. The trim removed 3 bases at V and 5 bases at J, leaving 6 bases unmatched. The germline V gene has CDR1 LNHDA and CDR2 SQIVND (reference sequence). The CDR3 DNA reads TGTGCCAGTAGTATTGGCGGGAGGGCCGGAGATACGCAGTATTTT. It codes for CASSIGGRAGDTQYF.

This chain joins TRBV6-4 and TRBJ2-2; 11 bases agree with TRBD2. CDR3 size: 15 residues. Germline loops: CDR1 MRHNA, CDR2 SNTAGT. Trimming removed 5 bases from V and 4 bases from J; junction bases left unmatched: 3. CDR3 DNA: TGTGCCAGCAGTCCCGGGACTAGCGGCACCGGGGAGCTGTTTTTT. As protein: CASSPGTSGTGELFF.

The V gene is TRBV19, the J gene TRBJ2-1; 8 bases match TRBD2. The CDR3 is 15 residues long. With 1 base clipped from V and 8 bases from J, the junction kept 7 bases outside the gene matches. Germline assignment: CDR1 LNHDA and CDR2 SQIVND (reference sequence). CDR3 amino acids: CASSIGSGSWDEQFF. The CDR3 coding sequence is TGTGCCAGTAGTATAGGAAGCGGGAGTTGGGATGAGCAGTTCTTC.

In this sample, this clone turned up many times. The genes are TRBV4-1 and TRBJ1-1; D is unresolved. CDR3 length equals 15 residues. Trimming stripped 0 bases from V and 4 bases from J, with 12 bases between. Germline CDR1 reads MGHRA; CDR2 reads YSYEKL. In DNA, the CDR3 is TGCGCCAGCAGCCAAGATGCGGGAGGGAGCACTGAAGCTTTCTTT. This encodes CASSQDAGGSTEAFF.

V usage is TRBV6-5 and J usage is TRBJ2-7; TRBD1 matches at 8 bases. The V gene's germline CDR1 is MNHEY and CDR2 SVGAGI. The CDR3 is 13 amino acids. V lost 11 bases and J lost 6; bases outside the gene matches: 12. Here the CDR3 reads CASRLTGTGEQYF. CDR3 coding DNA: TGTGCCTCGCGGTTGACAGGGACAGGCGAGCAGTACTTC.

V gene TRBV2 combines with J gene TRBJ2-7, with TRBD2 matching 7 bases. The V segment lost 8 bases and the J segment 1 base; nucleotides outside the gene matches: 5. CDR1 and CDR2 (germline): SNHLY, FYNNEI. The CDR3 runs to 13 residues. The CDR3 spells CASGGDGSYEQYV. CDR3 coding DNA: TGTGCCAGCGGGGGGGACGGGTCCTACGAGCAGTACGTC.

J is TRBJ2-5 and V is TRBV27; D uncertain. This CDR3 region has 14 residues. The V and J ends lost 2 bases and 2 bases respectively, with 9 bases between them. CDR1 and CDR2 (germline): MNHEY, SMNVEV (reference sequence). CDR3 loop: CASSLLYGQETQYF. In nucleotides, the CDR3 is TGTGCCAGCAGTTTACTCTACGGGCAAGAGACCCAGTACTTC.